This T cell receptor beta chain was profiled in a study of T cell clonotyping in hematopoietic cell transplantation. CDR3 length: 17 amino acids. V lost 0 bases to trimming and J lost 3 bases, with 16 bases between them. CDR1 is MNHEY and CDR2 is SMNVEV in the germline V gene (reference sequence). Study findings and constraints: Graft donor and pretransplant recipient Inverse Simpson Index values predicted broader posttransplant TCR diversity.

Using immunoSEQ multiplex PCR, the repertoire was profiled, and TCRdb retains in-frame clones only, with some absent. Altogether about 44,000 clones are present, 85% to 95% being singletons, with the ten largest covering about 0.86%. Turning to this clone: The target antigen is unknown.

This clonotype was obtained from a woman aged 45-65 years in good health. Some clones in this sample may be carry-over from other donors' samples. Material: peripheral blood mononuclear cells. The chain uses TRBV27 and TRBJ2-3, with D perhaps matching TRBD2 (6 bases). DNA for the CDR3: TGTGCCAGCAGTTTATCGCGGATAGCGGCAGGGACAGATACGCAGTATTTT. Protein: CASSLSRIAAGTDTQYF.